This TCR beta chain was recorded in a study of blood T cell repertoires in COVID-19. The protocol was immunoSEQ multiplex PCR, while the TCRdb copy is restricted to in-frame clones and leaves out a portion. The sample lists 18,000 or so clones, 81% occurring once. The germline gives CDR1 GTSNPN, CDR2 SVGIG (reference sequence). V lost 2 bases, J lost 0 bases, and 7 bases lay in between. The CDR3 has 13 residues. The sample was peripheral blood. The chain links TRBV30 to TRBJ1-1, with D possibly matching TRBD1 (6 bases). The TCR was taken from a man aged 40-49 years with active or convalescent COVID-19. This CDR3 is CAWSRGLNTEAFF. The CDR3, as DNA: TGTGCCTGGAGTAGGGGGTTGAACACTGAAGCTTTCTTT.